These T cell receptor beta chains were read from a single sample in a study of blood T cell repertoires in COVID-19. Only in-frame clones appear in the TCRdb table, and some are missing; sequencing was by immunoSEQ multiplex PCR. This table holds roughly 150,000 clones, 79% found once. The specimen sequenced was peripheral blood. The receptors originated from a man aged 50 to 60 with active or convalescent COVID-19. CDR3s include the opening cysteine and the closing phenylalanine or tryptophan. Fields, in order: D gene, clone size, V gene, J gene, CDR3 protein, CDR3 DNA. D genes are given only for firm matches. Some rows mark clone size as missing; the rest say once, few, many or name a class of expanded clone.

D: TRBD1; size: .; V: TRBV14; J: TRBJ2-7; CDR3: CASSPSGGIYEQYF; DNA: TGTGCCAGCAGCCCCTCAGGGGGCATCTACGAGCAGTACTTC
D: .; size: .; V: TRBV25-1; J: TRBJ1-4; CDR3: CASSELDSPGEKLFF; DNA: TGTGCCAGCAGTGAACTCGACAGCCCCGGGGAAAAACTGTTTTTT
D: TRBD1; size: .; V: TRBV7-2; J: TRBJ2-5; CDR3: CASSSHRGPHQTQYF; DNA: TGTGCCAGCAGCTCCCACAGGGGTCCTCACCAGACCCAGTACTTC
D: TRBD1; size: once; V: TRBV3-1/TRBV3-2; J: TRBJ2-7; CDR3: CASSQDRQGSKYEQYF; DNA: TGTGCCAGCAGCCAAGATAGACAGGGAAGTAAATACGAGCAGTACTTC
D: TRBD2; size: .; V: TRBV28; J: TRBJ2-1; CDR3: CASRKAGGREQFF; DNA: TGTGCCAGCAGAAAAGCGGGAGGACGAGAGCAGTTCTTC
D: TRBD2; size: few; V: TRBV9; J: TRBJ2-1; CDR3: CASSFQGLAGAIEQFF; DNA: TGTGCCAGCAGCTTCCAAGGACTAGCGGGAGCCATTGAGCAGTTCTTC
D: TRBD1; size: .; V: TRBV19; J: TRBJ2-1; CDR3: CASRAAAGQGGHEQFF; DNA: TGTGCCAGTAGGGCAGCGGCGGGACAGGGGGGGCATGAGCAGTTCTTC
D: TRBD2; size: once; V: TRBV10-2; J: TRBJ2-1; CDR3: CASSGLASYNEQFF; DNA: TGCGCCAGCAGTGGACTAGCCTCCTACAATGAGCAGTTCTTC
D: .; size: .; V: TRBV28; J: TRBJ1-3; CDR3: CASSFRRQGIGNTIYF; DNA: TGTGCCAGCAGTTTTCGGCGCCAGGGAATTGGAAACACCATATATTTT
D: .; size: .; V: TRBV6-5; J: TRBJ1-2; CDR3: CASEDLRGYGYTF; DNA: TGTGCCAGCGAGGACCTTCGGGGGTATGGCTACACCTTC
D: .; size: .; V: TRBV4-1; J: TRBJ2-2; CDR3: CASSQGVPGSNTGELFF; DNA: TGCGCCAGCAGCCAAGGGGTCCCAGGGTCAAACACCGGGGAGCTGTTTTTT
D: TRBD1; size: .; V: TRBV6-5; J: TRBJ1-2; CDR3: CASTDRVNYGYTF; DNA: TGTGCCAGCACCGACAGGGTGAACTATGGCTACACCTTC
D: .; size: .; V: TRBV28; J: TRBJ1-1; CDR3: CASSLPPRGGEAFF; DNA: TGTGCCAGCAGTTTACCCCCGCGGGGGGGAGAAGCTTTCTTT
D: TRBD1; size: .; V: TRBV27; J: TRBJ2-7; CDR3: CASSLLPGQGVHEQYF; DNA: TGTGCCAGCAGTTTACTTCCGGGACAGGGGGTCCACGAGCAGTACTTC
D: TRBD2; size: .; V: TRBV10-3; J: TRBJ2-1; CDR3: CAISESAGDYNEQFF; DNA: TGTGCCATCAGTGAGTCGGCGGGAGACTACAATGAGCAGTTCTTC
D: .; size: .; V: TRBV19; J: TRBJ1-5; CDR3: CASARDISNQPQHF; DNA: TGTGCCAGCGCACGGGACATCAGCAATCAGCCCCAGCATTTT
D: TRBD2; size: .; V: TRBV11-3; J: TRBJ2-7; CDR3: CASSLEGASGSEQYF; DNA: TGTGCCAGCAGCTTAGAAGGGGCTAGCGGGAGCGAGCAGTACTTC
D: TRBD2; size: .; V: TRBV4-2; J: TRBJ2-3; CDR3: CASSQEGGLAGSDTQYF; DNA: TGTGCCAGCAGCCAAGAAGGTGGACTAGCGGGATCAGATACGCAGTATTTT
D: TRBD2; size: .; V: TRBV27; J: TRBJ2-7; CDR3: CASTGLAGGNSYEQYF; DNA: TGTGCCAGCACCGGACTAGCGGGAGGGAACTCCTACGAGCAGTACTTC
D: TRBD2; size: .; V: TRBV28; J: TRBJ2-1; CDR3: CASSLVGEGPHNEQFF; DNA: TGTGCCAGCAGTTTGGTGGGGGAGGGTCCCCACAATGAGCAGTTCTTC
D: TRBD1; size: .; V: TRBV19; J: TRBJ1-5; CDR3: CASSSWTGPQPQHF; DNA: TGTGCCAGTAGTAGTTGGACAGGGCCTCAGCCCCAGCATTTT
D: .; size: few; V: TRBV14; J: TRBJ2-7; CDR3: CASSQVSGFYEQYF; DNA: TGTGCCAGCAGCCAAGTCTCGGGTTTCTACGAGCAGTACTTC
D: TRBD1; size: .; V: TRBV5-1; J: TRBJ2-5; CDR3: CASSLVDRDQETQYF; DNA: TGCGCCAGCAGCTTAGTGGACAGGGACCAAGAGACCCAGTACTTC
D: .; size: .; V: TRBV6-5; J: TRBJ1-5; CDR3: CASSYGGLGGNQPQHF; DNA: TGTGCCAGCAGTTATGGAGGGCTGGGCGGCAATCAGCCCCAGCATTTT
D: TRBD1; size: .; V: TRBV6-5; J: TRBJ2-7; CDR3: CASSWDRLSYEQYF; DNA: TGTGCCAGCAGCTGGGACAGGTTATCCTACGAGCAGTACTTC
D: .; size: .; V: TRBV12-3/TRBV12-4; J: TRBJ1-2; CDR3: CASSQTGIGGYTF; DNA: TGTGCCAGCAGCCAGACAGGTATCGGTGGCTACACCTTC
D: .; size: once; V: TRBV12-3/TRBV12-4; J: TRBJ1-2; CDR3: CASSLRGNYGYTF; DNA: TGTGCCAGCAGTTTAAGGGGAAACTATGGCTACACCTTC
D: .; size: .; V: TRBV28; J: TRBJ1-2; CDR3: CASSQRGEGRGYGYTF; DNA: TGTGCCAGCAGCCAACGAGGGGAGGGAAGGGGATATGGCTACACCTTC
D: TRBD1; size: .; V: TRBV5-1; J: TRBJ1-2; CDR3: CASSLGSGTVYGYTF; DNA: TGCGCCAGCAGCTTGGGATCCGGGACAGTCTATGGCTACACCTTC
D: TRBD1; size: .; V: TRBV19; J: TRBJ2-1; CDR3: CASSIDRGQGYNEQFF; DNA: TGTGCCAGTAGTATAGATCGCGGACAGGGCTACAATGAGCAGTTCTTC
D: .; size: .; V: TRBV29-1; J: TRBJ1-1; CDR3: CSVETSRGIEAFF; DNA: TGCAGCGTTGAAACTTCCCGGGGGATTGAAGCTTTCTTT
D: TRBD1; size: .; V: TRBV5-4; J: TRBJ1-4; CDR3: CASSFTGATRDEKLFF; DNA: TGTGCCAGCAGCTTTACAGGGGCCACAAGGGATGAAAAACTGTTTTTT
D: TRBD2; size: .; V: TRBV7-3; J: TRBJ2-1; CDR3: CASSLKAGAYNEQFF; DNA: TGTGCCAGCAGCTTAAAAGCGGGGGCCTACAATGAGCAGTTCTTC
D: .; size: .; V: TRBV19; J: TRBJ1-1; CDR3: CASILQGQSTEAFF; DNA: TGTGCCAGTATCCTCCAGGGGCAGAGCACTGAAGCTTTCTTT
D: TRBD1; size: .; V: TRBV7-2; J: TRBJ1-3; CDR3: CASLRGQGSGNTIYF; DNA: TGTGCCAGCTTAAGAGGACAGGGCTCTGGAAACACCATATATTTT
D: TRBD1; size: once; V: TRBV11-2; J: TRBJ2-1; CDR3: CASSNRGPNEQFF; DNA: TGTGCCAGCTCGAACAGGGGCCCCAATGAGCAGTTCTTC
D: .; size: .; V: TRBV14; J: TRBJ2-2; CDR3: CASSQDWMPGGELFF; DNA: TGTGCCAGCAGCCAAGATTGGATGCCGGGCGGGGAGCTGTTTTTT
D: TRBD1; size: .; V: TRBV7-7; J: TRBJ2-7; CDR3: CASSTTGDAEQYF; DNA: TGTGCCAGCAGCACCACAGGGGACGCCGAGCAGTACTTC
D: TRBD1; size: .; V: TRBV5-1; J: TRBJ2-1; CDR3: CASSRGPLGDRGGNEQFF; DNA: TGCGCCAGCAGCCGCGGCCCACTTGGGGACAGGGGGGGCAATGAGCAGTTCTTC
D: .; size: .; V: TRBV5-6; J: TRBJ1-5; CDR3: CASSPEKSKGLGQPQHF; DNA: TGTGCCAGCAGTCCGGAAAAGTCTAAGGGGCTGGGACAGCCCCAGCATTTT
D: .; size: .; V: TRBV12-3/TRBV12-4; J: TRBJ1-1; CDR3: CASSLGGGAFF; DNA: TGTGCCAGCAGTTTAGGGGGGGGTGCTTTCTTT
D: TRBD1; size: .; V: TRBV9; J: TRBJ2-5; CDR3: CASSEWTGQETQYF; DNA: TGTGCCAGCAGCGAATGGACAGGGCAAGAGACCCAGTACTTC
D: TRBD1; size: .; V: TRBV27; J: TRBJ1-3; CDR3: CASSFFWDSSEGGGNTIYF; DNA: TGTGCCAGCAGTTTTTTCTGGGACAGCTCTGAGGGGGGTGGAAACACCATATATTTT
D: .; size: .; V: TRBV5-4; J: TRBJ2-7; CDR3: CASSLEQDPYEQYF; DNA: TGTGCCAGCAGCTTGGAGCAGGATCCCTACGAGCAGTACTTC
D: .; size: .; V: TRBV6-5; J: TRBJ2-7; CDR3: CASRPRVTTYEQYF; DNA: TGTGCCAGCAGGCCCCGGGTCACTACCTACGAGCAGTACTTC
D: TRBD1; size: .; V: TRBV7-3; J: TRBJ2-1; CDR3: CASSLGTGYDNEQFF; DNA: TGTGCCAGCAGCTTGGGGACAGGGTACGACAATGAGCAGTTCTTC
D: TRBD2; size: .; V: TRBV6-6; J: TRBJ2-3; CDR3: CASSHPSGTSGRGPDTQYF; DNA: TGTGCCAGCAGTCACCCGTCCGGGACTAGCGGGAGGGGCCCAGATACGCAGTATTTT
D: .; size: .; V: TRBV7-9; J: TRBJ2-7; CDR3: CASSIGLTGEQYF; DNA: TGTGCCAGCAGCATCGGACTTACGGGCGAGCAGTACTTC
D: .; size: .; V: TRBV28; J: TRBJ2-7; CDR3: CASIQALGTYEQYF; DNA: TGTGCCAGCATACAGGCCCTAGGCACCTACGAGCAGTACTTC
D: TRBD1; size: .; V: TRBV6-6; J: TRBJ2-7; CDR3: CASSSTGAEQYF; DNA: TGTGCCAGCAGTTCCACAGGGGCCGAGCAGTACTTC
D: TRBD1; size: few; V: TRBV28; J: TRBJ2-2; CDR3: CASSFFSAGTGGFGGELFF; DNA: TGTGCCAGCAGTTTCTTCAGCGCCGGGACAGGGGGCTTCGGCGGGGAGCTGTTTTTT
D: .; size: .; V: TRBV12-1; J: TRBJ2-1; CDR3: CASSFVSRGRDRDMHQAGNEQFF; DNA: TGTGCCAGCAGCTTTGTTAGTAGGGGCCGGGACAGGGACATGCACCAGGCGGGAAATGAGCAGTTCTTC
D: .; size: .; V: TRBV3-1/TRBV3-2; J: TRBJ2-5; CDR3: CASSQDSVPQETQYF; DNA: TGTGCCAGCAGCCAAGATTCGGTCCCTCAAGAGACCCAGTACTTC
D: TRBD2; size: few; V: TRBV11-3; J: TRBJ2-2; CDR3: CASSLDGGAGELFF; DNA: TGTGCCAGCAGCTTAGATGGGGGGGCCGGGGAGCTGTTTTTT
D: .; size: .; V: TRBV7-9; J: TRBJ2-3; CDR3: CAQESTDTQYF; DNA: TGTGCTCAAGAGAGCACAGATACGCAGTATTTT
D: TRBD1; size: .; V: TRBV6-5; J: TRBJ1-1; CDR3: CASSYHDRGRGTEAFF; DNA: TGTGCCAGCAGTTACCACGACAGGGGGCGGGGCACTGAAGCTTTCTTT
D: TRBD1; size: .; V: TRBV5-1; J: TRBJ2-7; CDR3: CASSLGAGQGPYEQYF; DNA: TGCGCCAGCAGCTTGGGGGCGGGACAGGGTCCCTACGAGCAGTACTTC